These 27 T cell receptor beta chains were sequenced from one sample in a study of blood T cell repertoires in COVID-19. Using immunoSEQ multiplex PCR, the repertoire was profiled, and TCRdb retains in-frame clones only, with some absent. The profile covers 97,000 or so clones, with about nine tenths appearing a single time and about 1.7% taken by the ten largest. Sequenced input: peripheral blood. Every receptor here comes from a man in his sixties with acute or convalescent COVID-19.

The chain links TRBV29-1 to TRBJ1-2, with D possibly TRBD1 on 6 matching bases. V lost 1 base and J 7 bases, leaving 19 bases between the germline ends. The CDR3 is made up of 15 amino acids. Germline assignment: CDR1 SQVTM and CDR2 ANQGSEA. CDR3 DNA sequence: TGCAGCGTTGAAGCGAAGACCGGGACACCGGGTGGCTACACCTTC. Translation: CSVEAKTGTPGGYTF.

Worth noting for this clone: The limits of the CDR3 on the DNA are not certain, so only TCRdb's listed CDR3 is given. The CDR3 reads CASILENNSPLHF. J is TRBJ1-6 and V is TRBV2. CDR1 is SNHLY, CDR2 FYNNEI, per germline. The length of the CDR3 is 13 amino acids, counting both ends.

This rearrangement joins TRBV27 to TRBJ2-1; 7 bases line up with TRBD1. Germline V gives CDR1 MNHEY, CDR2 SMNVEV (reference sequence). Trimming removed 7 bases from V and 5 bases from J; junction bases left unmatched: 17. The CDR3 has 17 residues. DNA of the CDR3: TGTGCCAGCACGTCACGACCAGGGGGTTTAAGGGACAATGAGCAGTTCTTC. It is translated as CASTSRPGGLRDNEQFF.

The chain combines TRBV27 with TRBJ1-2; TRBD1 aligns across 9 bases. V was clipped by 5 bases and J by 6 bases; unmatched bases: 4. CDR3 size: 13 residues. Germline CDR1 reads MNHEY; CDR2 reads SMNVEV (reference sequence). CDR3 bases: TGTGCCAGCAGTGGGACAGGGAGTCATGGCTACACCTTC. It encodes CASSGTGSHGYTF.

The rearrangement joins TRBV11-2 to TRBJ2-2; TRBD2 is a possible D gene (7 bases). There are 15 residues in the CDR3. CDR1 is SGHAT and CDR2 is FQNNGV in the germline V gene. Trimming left V 4 bases short and J 1 base short, with 10 bases between. The CDR3 nucleotides are TGTGCCAGCAGCTACGGGGGGCGGAACACCGGGGAGCTGTTTTTT. It translates to CASSYGGRNTGELFF.

The rearrangement links TRBV2 to TRBJ1-5; TRBD1 matches at 7 bases. Germline lookup yields CDR1 SNHLY and CDR2 FYNNEI. Trimming cost V 6 bases and J 6 bases; bases outside gene matches: 5. This CDR3 has 13 residues. The DNA for the CDR3 is TGTGCCAGCAGGGGACAGTTTGGTCAGCCCCAGCATTTT. Encoded protein: CASRGQFGQPQHF.

This chain links TRBV7-9 with TRBJ2-1; D is possibly TRBD2 (5 bases). The germline gives CDR1 SEHNR, CDR2 FQNEAQ (reference sequence). There are 13 residues in the CDR3. Trimming took off 5 bases at V and 10 bases at J, with 15 bases between the two ends. The chain's CDR3 is CASSPRELGEQFF. The CDR3 nucleotides read TGTGCCAGCAGCCCCCGGGAATTGGGGGAGCAGTTCTTC.

The rearrangement uses TRBV6-4 and TRBJ2-1; TRBD1 matches 10 bases. The CDR3 spans 14 residues. Trimming removed 5 bases from V and 8 bases from J; junction bases left unmatched: 6. Germline V gene data show CDR1 as MRHNA and CDR2 as SNTAGT. The CDR3 DNA follows: TGTGCCAGCAGTTCAGGACAGGGGGGGGATGAGCAGTTCTTC. Protein: CASSSGQGGDEQFF.

This chain uses TRBV7-9 with TRBJ1-5, with D perhaps TRBD1 (6 bases). Trimming cost V 5 bases and J 7 bases, with 15 bases left between them. Germline V gene sequence: CDR1 SEHNR, CDR2 FQNEAQ (reference sequence). This CDR3 has 14 amino acids. The CDR3 DNA sequence: TGTGCCAGCAGCCCACAGGGACGTCTGCAGCCCCAGCATTTT. Amino acid sequence: CASSPQGRLQPQHF.

This chain connects TRBV19 to TRBJ1-1; D is uncertain. The CDR3 spans 13 residues. V was clipped by 9 bases and J by 1 base, with 12 bases between them. CDR1 and CDR2 from the germline V gene are LNHDA and SQIVND (reference sequence). CDR3 residues: CASNLEANTEAFF. The CDR3 nucleotides are TGTGCCAGCAACCTTGAAGCGAACACTGAAGCTTTCTTT.

Here the CDR3 reads CASVNRAREQYF. CDR3 DNA sequence: TGTGCCAGCGTTAACAGGGCACGGGAGCAGTACTTC. The chain carries TRBV27 and TRBJ2-7; D is possibly TRBD1 (6 bases). Germline V lookup: CDR1 MNHEY, CDR2 SMNVEV (reference sequence). The CDR3 runs 12 residues. V was clipped by 8 bases and J by 7 bases, with 15 bases between them.

The V call is TRBV6-1, the J call TRBJ1-2; possible D gene TRBD1, 6 bases. Germline loops: CDR1 MNHNS, CDR2 SASEGT. CDR3 length equals 14 residues. V was clipped by 5 bases and J by 3 bases, with 13 bases between them. The CDR3 DNA reads as TGTGCCAGCAGTTATGTACAGGGAGACTATGGCTACACCTTC. Translated: CASSYVQGDYGYTF.

This chain connects TRBV2 to TRBJ2-1, with D uncertain. There are 13 residues in the CDR3. The V gene's germline CDR1 is SNHLY and CDR2 FYNNEI. The V end was cut by 7 bases, the J end by 7 bases, with 14 bases between. DNA of the CDR3: TGTGCCAGCACCCCCCAGGCCCGTAATGAGCAGTTCTTC. Residues: CASTPQARNEQFF.

The chain couples TRBV7-9 to TRBJ2-7; unclear D gene. This CDR3 spans 15 amino acids. Germline V gene sequence: CDR1 SEHNR, CDR2 FQNEAQ (reference sequence). The V end was cut by 1 base, the J end by 0 bases, with 10 bases between. The CDR3 protein is CASSLGDDNSYEQYF. The CDR3 DNA sequence: TGTGCCAGCAGCTTAGGCGATGACAACTCCTACGAGCAGTACTTC. Using reference TRBV7-9 and TRBJ2-7 for the parts outside the CDR3, the full variable domain is DTGVSQNPRHKITKRGQNVTFRCDPISEHNRLYWYRQTLGQGPEFLTYFQNEAQLEKSRLLSDRFSAERPKGSFSTLEIQRTEQGDSAMYLCASSLGDDNSYEQYFGPGTRLTVT.

This clone was counted once. The genes are TRBV19 and TRBJ1-1; weak D call: TRBD1 (6 bases). V gave up 8 bases and J gave up 0 bases, with 10 bases separating them. The V gene's germline CDR1 is LNHDA and CDR2 SQIVND (reference sequence). The CDR3 extends over 13 amino acids. This CDR3 reads CASSGTLNTEAFF. The CDR3 nucleotides read TGTGCCAGTTCCGGGACACTGAACACTGAAGCTTTCTTT.

This chain links TRBV6-1 with TRBJ1-2; 10 bases are a match to TRBD1. This CDR3 contains 16 residues. Germline V gene sequence: CDR1 MNHNS, CDR2 SASEGT. V trimming: 3 bases; J trimming: 7 bases; junction bases outside the gene matches: 11. The CDR3 region has the DNA TGTGCCAGCAGTGACCATCGGGGACAGGGGATTGGTGGCTACACCTTC. It is translated as CASSDHRGQGIGGYTF.

There are a few counts of this clone. This chain connects TRBV5-1 to TRBJ1-1, with TRBD1 identical over 8 bases. This CDR3 has 13 amino acids. The trim removed 1 base at V and 4 bases at J, leaving 0 bases unmatched. The V gene's germline CDR1 is SGHRS and CDR2 YFSETQ. The CDR3 sequence: CASSLTGGTEAFF. The CDR3 DNA follows: TGCGCCAGCAGCTTGACAGGGGGCACTGAAGCTTTCTTT.

The chain joins TRBV5-1 to TRBJ1-6; D perhaps matches TRBD1 (5 bases). V gave up 0 bases and J gave up 6 bases, with 7 bases separating them. The CDR3 consists of 14 residues. From germline, CDR1 is SGHRS and CDR2 YFSETQ. This CDR3 is CASSLGQINSPLHF. The CDR3 DNA reads as TGCGCCAGCAGCTTGGGACAGATTAATTCACCCCTCCACTTT.

This chain links TRBV19 with TRBJ1-6; 8 bases match TRBD1. V was clipped by 6 bases and J by 3 bases; unmatched bases: 4. Germline V gene lookup returns CDR1 LNHDA and CDR2 SQIVND (reference sequence). CDR3 length: 15 residues. The CDR3 here is CASRDRELYNSPLHF. CDR3 DNA sequence: TGTGCCAGTAGGGACAGGGAACTCTATAATTCACCCCTCCACTTT.

This clone was counted once. The chain employs TRBV9 and TRBJ2-3; the match to TRBD2 covers 8 bases. Trimming cost V 4 bases and J 2 bases; bases outside gene matches: 12. Germline V gene sequence: CDR1 SGDLS, CDR2 YYNGEE. This CDR3 comprises 17 residues. The CDR3 DNA sequence: TGTGCCAGCAGCTCAGACGCTAGCGGGTTAAACACAGATACGCAGTATTTT. This translates into CASSSDASGLNTDTQYF.

This rearrangement joins TRBV27 to TRBJ1-4, with 9 bases matching TRBD1. CDR1 and CDR2 from the germline V gene are MNHEY and SMNVEV (reference sequence). The V and J ends lost 5 bases and 8 bases, in that order; junction bases with no gene match: 9. The CDR3 contains 15 residues. CDR3 bases: TGTGCCAGCAGTACGCGGGACAGGGAGAGGGAAAAACTGTTTTTT. This encodes CASSTRDREREKLFF.

CDR3 protein: CASSPEGARNTEAFF. CDR3 DNA: TGTGCCAGCAGCCCCGAGGGGGCGCGGAACACTGAAGCTTTCTTT. The chain links TRBV7-9 to TRBJ1-1, with TRBD1 identical over 7 bases. Trimming removed 5 bases from V and 1 base from J; junction bases left unmatched: 7. The CDR3 has 15 amino acids. Germline lookup yields CDR1 SEHNR and CDR2 FQNEAQ (reference sequence).

The chain is built from TRBV18 and TRBJ1-1; 11 nucleotides line up with TRBD1. Per the germline V gene, CDR1 is KGHSH and CDR2 is LQKENI. Unmatched junction bases numbered 3, after V lost 2 bases and J lost 4 bases. The CDR3 spans 15 residues. The CDR3 bases are TGTGCCAGCTCACCAGGGACAGGGGGTCGCACTGAAGCTTTCTTT. This gives the protein CASSPGTGGRTEAFF.

This sequence joins TRBV20-1 and TRBJ1-1, with D perhaps TRBD1 (6 bases). Germline values: CDR1 DFQATT, CDR2 SNEGSKA (reference sequence). The V gene lost 3 bases and the J gene lost 1 base, with 12 bases spanning the gap. The CDR3 contains 14 residues. The CDR3 DNA is TGCAGTGCTAGTCGGCCAGGGGAGAACACTGAAGCTTTCTTT. It translates to CSASRPGENTEAFF.

This clone was found once. The rearrangement joins TRBV3-1 (or the pseudogene TRBV3-2) to TRBJ2-7; TRBD2 matches at 9 bases. In germline, CDR1 is LGHDT, CDR2 YNNKEL (reference sequence). The CDR3 is 15 residues long. Losses at the gene ends were 5 bases for V and 4 bases for J; bases not matched to a gene: 9. The CDR3 nucleotides read TGTGCCAGCAGCTCCCGTAGCGGGGGTACGTACGAGCAGTACTTC. It codes for CASSSRSGGTYEQYF.

The chain links TRBV29-1 to TRBJ1-4; TRBD1 matches at 7 bases. Trimming at V came to 6 bases and at J to 7 bases, leaving 8 bases not matched to a gene. CDR3 length equals 13 residues. Germline V gives CDR1 SQVTM, CDR2 ANQGSEA. CDR3 sequence (DNA): TGCAGCGTCAAAAGGGGGCGCGGTGAAAAACTGTTTTTT. This encodes CSVKRGRGEKLFF.

The V gene is TRBV18, the J gene TRBJ1-2; 8 bases match TRBD1. The CDR3 consists of 15 residues. Trimming cost V 3 bases and J 6 bases; bases outside gene matches: 9. Germline V gene lookup returns CDR1 KGHSH and CDR2 LQKENI. CDR3 bases: TGTGCCAGCTCACCCGCAGGGGGCGCGCTGGATGGCTACACCTTC. Its protein product is CASSPAGGALDGYTF.